The clone carrying this TCR beta chain was seen many times. Its target is not known. These data are taken from a study of T cells in Graves' hyperthyroidism and ophthalmopathy. Broader study findings: From stable hyperthyroidism, ophthalmopathy was separated by a 13 V-J model. The majority of expanded thyroid clonotypes above 0.001 also appeared in blood.

Trimming removed 6 bases at V and 0 bases at J, with 12 bases between. Germline CDR1 and CDR2: SNHLY and FYNNEI. This CDR3 spans 14 amino acids. Ophthalmopathy patients all had a Clinical Activity Score of at least 3, a NOSPECS grade of at least 4 and disease under 3 months old. TCR beta CDR3 sequences were amplified from RNA transcripts. Researchers ran a first-round RT-PCR on the TCR CDR3 using the HTBI primer set. Using its own MiXCR run on the multiplex PCR reads, TCRdb lists one record per CDR3 protein. Among around 400,000 distinct CDR3 sequences, 12% to 15% were seen once, and the ten largest hold roughly 20%.

The source material was blood. This TCR derives from a woman aged 55-69 years with Graves' ophthalmopathy. This chain uses TRBV2 with TRBJ2-7; D call uncertain. The DNA of the CDR3 is TGTGCCAGCAGAGGTGGGTCAAGCTCCTACGAGCAGTACTTC. This sequence encodes CASRGGSSSYEQYF.